A single sample gave rise to the 25 T cell receptor beta chains below, sequenced in a study of post-analysis software for immune sequencing data. General study findings and limits: With TRBV5-6, TRBV5-1 and TRBV20-1 included, 5 or 6 TRBV segments were more frequent in patients than in controls.

For these TCRs, the target antigens are not known. Incorporated into the TCR beta cDNA libraries were unique molecular identifiers, which served to reduce PCR and sequencing biases. TCRdb re-analysed the PCR reads in MiXCR, keeping a single row per CDR3 protein. The sample has under 900,000 distinct CDR3 sequences, around 53% seen once. Source material: blood. These receptors were obtained from a girl aged 10 to 17 with multiple sclerosis.

The table lists this clonotype with a few counts. The rearrangement uses TRBV29-1 and TRBJ2-5; a weak D match, TRBD1 (5 bases). The germline CDR1 and CDR2 sequences are SQVTM and ANQGSEA. V lost 3 bases, J lost 2 bases, and 10 bases lay in between. The CDR3 sequence is 13 residues long. This CDR3 is CSVEGRDQETQYF. For the CDR3, the DNA is TGCAGCGTTGAGGGCAGGGATCAAGAGACCCAGTACTTC. The full variable domain, rest sourced from reference TRBV29-1 and TRBJ2-5, is SAVISQKPSRDICQRGTSLTIQCQVDSQVTMMFWYRQQPGQSLTLIATANQGSEATYESGFVIDKFPISRPNLTFSTLTVSNMSPEDSSIYLCSVEGRDQETQYFGPGTRLLVL.

This chain uses TRBV7-9 with TRBJ1-5; no definite D call. V lost 5 bases and J lost 4, with 21 bases in between. There are 17 residues in the CDR3. Germline CDR1 and CDR2: SEHNR and FQNEAQ (reference sequence). For the CDR3, the DNA is TGTGCCAGCAGCGACGGGTGGGCAGAAGAAGGAAATCAGCCCCAGCATTTT. This encodes CASSDGWAEEGNQPQHF.

This clonotype was observed a handful of times. The chain recombines TRBV10-3 with TRBJ2-3; 7 bases line up with TRBD2. Trimming cost V 2 bases and J 7 bases; bases outside gene matches: 15. CDR1 ENHRY and CDR2 SYGVKD come from the germline V gene. CDR3 length equals 17 residues. The CDR3 loop reads CAISERQPGGLTYTQYF. DNA of the CDR3: TGTGCCATCAGTGAGCGCCAACCGGGAGGCTTAACTTATACGCAGTATTTT.

The genes are TRBV11-2 and TRBJ1-2; weak D call: TRBD1 (5 bases). V was trimmed by 1 base and J by 1 base, leaving 13 bases between them. The CDR3 is made up of 16 amino acids. Germline lookup yields CDR1 SGHAT and CDR2 FQNNGV. This CDR3 is CASSLGQNLLNYGYTF. CDR3 DNA sequence: TGTGCCAGCAGCTTAGGACAGAACCTCCTTAACTATGGCTACACCTTC.

The chain is built from TRBV7-9 and TRBJ2-6; D might be TRBD2 (5 bases). CDR3 length equals 15 residues. The V and J ends lost 2 bases and 2 bases respectively, with 7 bases between them. Germline CDR1 is SEHNR and CDR2 is FQNEAQ (reference sequence). The CDR3 sequence: CASSLSGTGANVLTF. The CDR3 DNA sequence: TGTGCCAGCAGCTTATCGGGGACTGGGGCCAACGTCCTGACTTTC.

This clonotype showed up just a few times. CDR3 in amino acids: CSASSLARQETQYF. The DNA of the CDR3 is TGCAGTGCTAGTTCCCTAGCGCGGCAAGAGACCCAGTACTTC. The chain uses TRBV20-1 and TRBJ2-5; a possible D gene is TRBD2 (6 bases). Trimming took off 3 bases at V and 2 bases at J, with 13 bases between the two ends. The CDR3 covers 14 residues. Germline CDR1 reads DFQATT; CDR2 reads SNEGSKA (reference sequence).

This clonotype appeared once. V and J are TRBV5-6 and TRBJ2-7, with a possible D match to TRBD2 (5 bases). The CDR3 extends over 14 amino acids. V lost 1 base and J lost 3, with 11 bases in between. Germline CDR1 is SGHDT and CDR2 is YYEEEE. The CDR3 nucleotides read TGTGCCAGCAGCTTGACAGAGCGGAGCTACGAGCAGTACTTC. Protein: CASSLTERSYEQYF.

This chain uses TRBV5-1 with TRBJ2-5; D may be TRBD1 or TRBD2 (5 bases each). Germline values: CDR1 SGHRS, CDR2 YFSETQ. This CDR3 is built from 15 residues. The V gene lost 3 bases and the J gene lost 2 bases, with 14 bases spanning the gap. The CDR3 loop reads CASSSTGRAQETQYF. As DNA, the CDR3 is TGCGCCAGCAGCTCGACGGGACGCGCTCAAGAGACCCAGTACTTC.

This clonotype was observed a handful of times. This chain joins TRBV10-3 and TRBJ2-3, with TRBD2 matching 10 bases. Germline V CDR1 and CDR2: ENHRY, SYGVKD. This CDR3 is 15 amino acids long. V was clipped by 6 bases and J by 0 bases; unmatched bases: 3. This CDR3 is CAIRGLAPSTDTQYF. Written as DNA, the CDR3 is TGTGCCATCAGGGGACTAGCGCCTAGCACAGATACGCAGTATTTT.

The genes are TRBV21-1 and TRBJ2-1; the table gives TRBD2 as D, unverified against the DNA. TRBV21-1 is designated a pseudogene. The CDR3 is 20 amino acids. The CDR3 spells CASSKPPAVAGVHSYNEQFF. The CDR3 DNA reads as TGTGCCAGCAGCAAACCCCCAGCGGTTGCGGGAGTACACTCCTACAATGAGCAGTTCTTC.

The CDR3 region has the DNA TGCGCCAGCAGCCAAGAGGGCTTCTCCTACGAGCAGTACTTC. Encoded protein: CASSQEGFSYEQYF. The chain uses TRBV4-1 and TRBJ2-7; D is ambiguous. Germline loops: CDR1 MGHRA, CDR2 YSYEKL. The CDR3 totals 14 residues. V lost 0 bases, J lost 0 bases, and 6 bases lay in between.

The chain combines TRBV12-3 or TRBV12-4 with TRBJ1-5; 10 positions agree with TRBD1. There are 15 residues in the CDR3. Trimming at V came to 3 bases and at J to 6 bases, leaving 5 bases not matched to a gene. This chain's CDR3 is CASSFTTGGCQPQHF. Here the CDR3 DNA reads TGTGCCAGCAGTTTCACGACAGGGGGCTGTCAGCCCCAGCATTTT.

This chain joins TRBV25-1 and TRBJ2-3; D perhaps matches TRBD2 (5 bases). CDR3 length equals 13 residues. V was cut by 5 bases and J by 4 bases, with 10 bases left in between. CDR1 is MGHDK, CDR2 SYGVNS, per germline. The CDR3 region has the DNA TGTGCCAGCAGTACGGCCGGGGCAGATACGCAGTATTTT. This sequence encodes CASSTAGADTQYF.

The gene calls are TRBV3-1 and TRBJ2-1, with D possibly matching TRBD2 (6 bases). CDR3 length: 18 residues. CDR1 is LGHDT and CDR2 is YNNKEL in the germline V gene (reference sequence). The V end lost 3 bases, the J end lost 0 bases, and 18 bases lay between the germline ends. The CDR3 coding sequence is TGTGCCAGCAGCCAGCATCGGGGGACTCGAAGCTCCTACAATGAGCAGTTCTTC. This gives the protein CASSQHRGTRSSYNEQFF.

The rearrangement links TRBV4-1 to TRBJ2-1, with 7 bases fitting TRBD2. This CDR3 has 15 amino acids. V lost 4 bases to trimming and J lost 4 bases; unmatched junction nucleotides: 7. Germline V lookup: CDR1 MGHRA, CDR2 YSYEKL. The chain's CDR3 is CASSPQRDGYNEQFF. In nucleotides, the CDR3 is TGCGCCAGCAGCCCCCAGCGGGACGGTTACAATGAGCAGTTCTTC.

This clonotype was observed a handful of times. The chain links TRBV6-6 to TRBJ1-5; weak D call: TRBD1 (6 bases). The CDR3 has 16 amino acids. Trimming stripped 0 bases from V and 7 bases from J, with 16 bases between. CDR1 MNHNY and CDR2 SVGAGI come from the germline V gene (reference sequence). The chain's CDR3 is CASSYSQEQGSQPQHF. The CDR3 DNA follows: TGTGCCAGCAGTTACTCCCAGGAACAGGGTAGCCAGCCCCAGCATTTT.

This chain's CDR3 is CSASYSQETQYF. The CDR3 nucleotides are TGCAGTGCTAGCTACTCTCAAGAGACCCAGTACTTC. This chain links TRBV20-1 with TRBJ2-5; D is ambiguous. The CDR3 extends over 12 amino acids. Trimming stripped 3 bases from V and 2 bases from J, with 7 bases between. Germline CDR1 is DFQATT and CDR2 is SNEGSKA (reference sequence).

The rearrangement joins TRBV5-1 to TRBJ2-6; 10 bases agree with TRBD1. V gave up 1 base and J gave up 2 bases; unmatched junction bases: 9. CDR3 length equals 19 residues. Germline V gene sequence: CDR1 SGHRS, CDR2 YFSETQ. CDR3 in DNA: TGCGCCAGCAGCTTGACGCCCCCGGGGACAGGGGCTGGGGCCAACGTCCTGACTTTC. Protein product: CASSLTPPGTGAGANVLTF. Full variable domain (rest looked up from reference TRBV5-1 and TRBJ2-6): KAGVTQTPRYLIKTRGQQVTLSCSPISGHRSVSWYQQTPGQGLQFLFEYFSETQRNKGNFPGRFSGRQFSNSRSEMNVSTLELGDSALYLCASSLTPPGTGAGANVLTFGAGSRLTVL.

J is TRBJ2-3 and V is TRBV2; D is unresolved. Trimming stripped 0 bases from V and 13 bases from J, with 11 bases between. From germline, CDR1 is SNHLY and CDR2 FYNNEI. This CDR3 is 12 amino acids long. CDR3: CASSEARTAEYF. In nucleotides, the CDR3 is TGTGCCAGCAGTGAAGCCCGGACCGCGGAGTATTTT. The variable domain in full, completed from reference TRBV2 and TRBJ2-3, reads EPEVTQTPSHQVTQMGQEVILRCVPISNHLYFYWYRQILGQKVEFLVSFYNNEISEKSEIFDDQFSVERPDGSNFTLKIRSTKLEDSAMYFCASSEARTAEYFGPGTRLTVL.

The chain uses TRBV7-9 and TRBJ2-7; tentatively, D is TRBD1 (5 bases). The CDR3 spans 13 residues. Germline V gene lookup returns CDR1 SEHNR and CDR2 FQNEAQ (reference sequence). Trimming pared 4 bases from V and 7 bases from J, leaving 14 bases between. The CDR3 DNA reads as TGTGCCAGCAGCTCTTCTGGGGCCAATGAGCAGTACTTC. Amino acids: CASSSSGANEQYF.

The V and J genes are TRBV12-3 or TRBV12-4 and TRBJ2-3; 7 bases line up with TRBD2. This CDR3 is built from 16 residues. Losses at the gene ends were 0 bases for V and 5 bases for J; bases not matched to a gene: 8. CDR3 sequence: CASSLARVGEGDTQYF. The DNA for the CDR3 is TGTGCCAGCAGTTTAGCGCGGGTCGGGGAGGGAGATACGCAGTATTTT.

This chain uses TRBV2 with TRBJ2-5; 10 bases line up with TRBD2. The germline CDR1 and CDR2 sequences are SNHLY and FYNNEI. V was pared by 2 bases and J by 4 bases, with 4 bases of the junction left unmatched. There are 15 residues in the CDR3. The CDR3: CASSERASGRETQYF. CDR3 bases: TGTGCCAGCAGTGAACGGGCTAGCGGGAGAGAGACCCAGTACTTC.

The gene calls are TRBV13 and TRBJ1-2; D possibly corresponds to TRBD1 (6 bases). CDR1 and CDR2 (germline): PRHDT, FYEKMQ (reference sequence). There are 16 residues in the CDR3. Deletions cut 5 bases from V and 1 base from J, with 17 bases between. The CDR3 nucleotides are TGTGCCAGCAGCCCACGAAGCGGCAGGGGTAACTATGGCTACACCTTC. The encoded protein is CASSPRSGRGNYGYTF.

This clonotype occurred a few times. The chain links TRBV6-1 to TRBJ2-5, with D tentatively TRBD1 or TRBD2 (5 bases each). The germline gives CDR1 MNHNS, CDR2 SASEGT. This CDR3 comprises 13 residues. Trimming shortened V by 6 bases and J by 11 bases, and 19 bases separated the two germline ends. The CDR3 DNA reads as TGTGCCAGCAGGAAAGACGAGGGGCCTGAGCAGTACTTC. Protein sequence: CASRKDEGPEQYF.

This clonotype was counted a few times. This chain connects TRBV15 to TRBJ2-3, with D uncertain. Trimming stripped 3 bases from V and 10 bases from J, with 11 bases between. The CDR3 has 12 amino acids. Germline loops: CDR1 LNHNV, CDR2 YYDKDF (reference sequence). DNA of the CDR3: TGTGCCACCAGCAGGGATGGCTTAGCGCAGTATTTT. This translates into CATSRDGLAQYF. The entire variable domain, with the rest obtained from reference TRBV15 and TRBJ2-3, is as follows: DAMVIQNPRYQVTQFGKPVTLSCSQTLNHNVMYWYQQKSSQAPKLLFHYYDKDFNNEADTPDNFQSRRPNTSFCFLDIRSPGLGDTAMYLCATSRDGLAQYFGPGTRLTVL.